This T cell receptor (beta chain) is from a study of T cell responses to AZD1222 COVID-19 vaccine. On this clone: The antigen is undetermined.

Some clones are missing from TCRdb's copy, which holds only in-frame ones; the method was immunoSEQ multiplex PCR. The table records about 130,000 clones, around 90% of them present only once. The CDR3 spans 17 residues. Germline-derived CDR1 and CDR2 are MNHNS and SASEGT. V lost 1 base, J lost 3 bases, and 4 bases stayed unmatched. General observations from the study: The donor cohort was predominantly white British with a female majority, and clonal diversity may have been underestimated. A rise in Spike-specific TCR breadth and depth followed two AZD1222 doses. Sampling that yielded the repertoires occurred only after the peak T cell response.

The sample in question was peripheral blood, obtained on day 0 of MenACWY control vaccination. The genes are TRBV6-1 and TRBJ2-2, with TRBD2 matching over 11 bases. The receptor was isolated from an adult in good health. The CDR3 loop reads CASSEVAGGIYTGELFF. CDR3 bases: TGTGCCAGCAGTGAAGTAGCGGGAGGGATCTACACCGGGGAGCTGTTTTTT.